These 20 T cell receptor beta chains originate from one sample sequenced in a study of OX40 agonist ivuxolimab in advanced cancers. Library creation used the immunoSEQ multiplex PCR assay. As stored in TCRdb, this immuneACCESS dataset retains in-frame rearrangements with V and J assigned. A fraction of the clones does not appear; measured against another copy, unresolved V genes explain less than half of the discrepancy, and the remainder lacks a known reason. A total of 60,000 to 75,000 clones appear in this sample, over 80% of them only once. The ten largest account for 14% to 15% of the sample. The sequenced sample was CD4+ or CD8+ T cells sorted from blood, obtained in a trial of the OX40 agonist ivuxolimab. These receptors all stem from an adult with an advanced solid tumor such as melanoma, head and neck, liver or kidney cancer.

The chain is built from TRBV9 and TRBJ2-3; D tentatively fits TRBD1 or TRBD2 (6 bases each). CDR1 and CDR2 (germline): SGDLS, YYNGEE. The CDR3 contains 16 residues. The V and J ends lost 4 bases and 0 bases respectively, with 15 bases between them. The CDR3 coding sequence is TGTGCCAGCAGCCCGGCCCGGGGGCTGAGCACAGATACGCAGTATTTT. This encodes CASSPARGLSTDTQYF.

The rearrangement links TRBV28 to TRBJ2-7, with D perhaps TRBD1 or TRBD2 (6 bases each). The ends were cut back, 3 bases at V and 3 bases at J, with 12 bases in the middle. Germline assignment: CDR1 MDHEN and CDR2 SYDVKM. The CDR3 has 14 amino acids. As DNA, the CDR3 is TGTGCCAGCAGTTTGGCCGGGGGCGACTACGAGCAGTACTTC. Its protein product is CASSLAGGDYEQYF.

The gene calls are TRBV6-5 and TRBJ2-3; a weak D match, TRBD2 (5 bases). The germline CDR1 and CDR2 sequences are MNHEY and SVGAGI. Trimming removed 4 bases from V and 0 bases from J, with 11 bases in between. This CDR3 comprises 15 residues. CDR3 sequence reads: CASSSSKRSTDTQYF. CDR3 sequence (DNA): TGTGCCAGCAGTTCGAGTAAGCGGAGCACAGATACGCAGTATTTT.

This sequence joins TRBV27 and TRBJ2-1; the D gene is possibly TRBD2 (6 bases). This CDR3 has 16 amino acids. The germline V gene has CDR1 MNHEY and CDR2 SMNVEV (reference sequence). V was trimmed by 6 bases and J by 4 bases, leaving 19 bases between them. The CDR3 loop reads CASSPQSGEKYNEQFF. The CDR3 region has the DNA TGTGCCAGCAGCCCCCAGTCGGGGGAGAAGTACAATGAGCAGTTCTTC.

The chain links TRBV5-4 to TRBJ2-7, with D possibly TRBD1 on 5 matching bases. CDR3 length: 13 residues. The V end was cut by 3 bases, the J end by 3 bases, with 10 bases between. Germline V lookup: CDR1 SGHNT, CDR2 YYREEE (reference sequence). CDR3 sequence (DNA): TGTGCCAGCAGCTCCGGAGACAGCTACGAGCAGTACTTC. This sequence encodes CASSSGDSYEQYF.

The chain combines TRBV6-1 with TRBJ2-5; 13 nucleotides align to TRBD2. V shed 1 base and J 5 bases; nucleotides not matched to a gene: 7. The CDR3 spans 17 residues. Germline assignment: CDR1 MNHNS and CDR2 SASEGT. CDR3 in amino acids: CASSEVKLAGGRETQYF. CDR3 sequence (DNA): TGTGCCAGCAGTGAAGTGAAACTAGCGGGAGGGCGGGAGACCCAGTACTTC.

This clone has more than one count but fewer than ten. The genes are TRBV15 and TRBJ2-5, with D possibly being TRBD1 (5 bases). Per the germline V gene, CDR1 is LNHNV and CDR2 is YYDKDF (reference sequence). The CDR3 spans 16 residues. Deletions cut 1 base from V and 2 bases from J, with 14 bases between. The CDR3 sequence: CATSRVLGRTQETQYF. The CDR3 bases are TGTGCCACCAGCAGAGTTTTGGGCAGGACACAAGAGACCCAGTACTTC.

This clone was seen only once. This chain joins TRBV19 and TRBJ2-7; weak D call: TRBD2 (5 bases). Looked up from germline, CDR1 is LNHDA and CDR2 is SQIVND (reference sequence). There are 14 residues in the CDR3. V lost 6 bases and J lost 2, with 14 bases in between. CDR3 protein: CASSSFGVPYEQYF. Written as DNA, the CDR3 is TGTGCCAGTAGCTCGTTCGGGGTACCCTACGAGCAGTACTTC.

This chain uses TRBV27 with TRBJ2-7, with TRBD1 matching 8 bases. Trimming took 5 bases from V and 8 from J; bases not matched to a gene: 5. This CDR3 has 12 residues. Germline V gene sequence: CDR1 MNHEY, CDR2 SMNVEV (reference sequence). CDR3 loop: CASSQRQGQQYF. The CDR3 nucleotides read TGTGCCAGCAGTCAGAGACAGGGGCAGCAGTACTTC.

The V gene is TRBV4-1, the J gene TRBJ1-3; D is unresolved. The CDR3 sequence is 13 residues long. V was shortened by 6 bases and J by 2 bases, with 8 bases between the two germline ends. CDR1 is MGHRA and CDR2 is YSYEKL in the germline V gene. The CDR3 nucleotides read TGCGCCAGCAGTGGTGGCACTGGAAACACCATATATTTT. This codes for CASSGGTGNTIYF.

V is TRBV2 and J is TRBJ2-7; weak D call: TRBD1 (5 bases). This CDR3 has 18 residues. V gave up 6 bases and J gave up 2 bases, with 26 bases separating them. Germline V lookup: CDR1 SNHLY, CDR2 FYNNEI. The CDR3 spells CASSPGQGLILTTYEQYF. The CDR3 nucleotides are TGTGCCAGCAGCCCGGGCCAGGGCCTTATTCTCACTACCTACGAGCAGTACTTC.

The chain has TRBV11-2 and TRBJ2-5; D remains ambiguous. Trimming removed 5 bases at V and 9 bases at J, with 19 bases between. The CDR3 runs 14 residues. Germline-derived CDR1 and CDR2 are SGHAT and FQNNGV. DNA of the CDR3: TGTGCCAGCAGCCTACACGGCAGGAGTTTGGCCCAGTACTTC. This sequence encodes CASSLHGRSLAQYF.

The sample holds one count of this clone. This chain connects TRBV7-8 to TRBJ1-4; tentatively, D is TRBD1 (6 bases). V was cut by 3 bases and J by 7 bases, with 18 bases left in between. The germline V gene has CDR1 SGHVS and CDR2 FQNEAQ. This CDR3 is 16 amino acids long. CDR3 in DNA: TGTGCCAGCAGCTTGCCCAGCCGGCAGGGGAGTGAAAAACTGTTTTTT. It codes for CASSLPSRQGSEKLFF.

The chain recombines TRBV9 with TRBJ2-7; 9 bases line up with TRBD1. V was pared by 5 bases and J by 5 bases, with 5 bases of the junction left unmatched. The CDR3 length is 13 residues. CDR1 SGDLS and CDR2 YYNGEE come from the germline V gene. This CDR3 reads CASSATGGDEQYF. CDR3 sequence (DNA): TGTGCCAGCAGTGCGACAGGGGGAGACGAGCAGTACTTC.

V is TRBV5-4 and J is TRBJ1-4; D perhaps matches TRBD1 (6 bases). V lost 0 bases, J lost 6 bases, and 15 bases lay in between. Germline V gene lookup returns CDR1 SGHNT and CDR2 YYREEE (reference sequence). The CDR3 is 16 residues long. DNA of the CDR3: TGTGCCAGCAGCTTGGACAGGGAGGCGGACCATGAAAAACTGTTTTTT. Protein sequence: CASSLDREADHEKLFF.

This chain links TRBV6-6 with TRBJ1-2; D is ambiguous. The V and J ends lost 5 bases and 3 bases respectively, with 7 bases between them. The CDR3 length is 12 residues. Germline CDR1 reads MNHNY; CDR2 reads SVGAGI (reference sequence). The CDR3 DNA reads as TGTGCCAGCAGTGCAGGACACTATGGCTACACCTTC. Translated: CASSAGHYGYTF.

The rearrangement uses TRBV27 and TRBJ2-7; 8 bases align to TRBD1. Germline V gene lookup returns CDR1 MNHEY and CDR2 SMNVEV (reference sequence). CDR3 size: 15 residues. V trimming: 8 bases; J trimming: 0 bases; junction bases outside the gene matches: 9. CDR3 in amino acids: CASGWTGSSSYEQYF. The CDR3 DNA follows: TGTGCCAGCGGATGGACAGGGTCGAGCTCCTACGAGCAGTACTTC.

The genes are TRBV28 and TRBJ2-3; D possibly matches TRBD1 or TRBD2 (5 bases each). The CDR3 runs 15 residues. Trimming cost V 5 bases and J 6 bases, with 18 bases left between them. Germline values: CDR1 MDHEN, CDR2 SYDVKM. The CDR3 is CASSPRGSLFDTQYF. The CDR3 DNA reads as TGTGCCAGCAGTCCCCGGGGCTCACTCTTCGATACGCAGTATTTT.

This clone was observed a few times. The chain is built from TRBV27 and TRBJ2-2; D not certain. The length of the CDR3 is 13 residues. Germline V gene lookup returns CDR1 MNHEY and CDR2 SMNVEV (reference sequence). V lost 0 bases to trimming and J lost 4 bases, with 3 bases between them. The CDR3 here is CASSLSGTGELFF. The CDR3 bases are TGTGCCAGCAGTTTATCGGGCACCGGGGAGCTGTTTTTT.

J is TRBJ2-2 and V is TRBV28; a weak D match, TRBD1 (6 bases). Germline CDR1 reads MDHEN; CDR2 reads SYDVKM. V dropped 3 bases and J dropped 5 bases, with 10 bases sitting between them. The CDR3 extends over 14 amino acids. The CDR3 reads CASSFRGWTGELFF. The CDR3, as DNA: TGTGCCAGCAGTTTCAGGGGATGGACCGGGGAGCTGTTTTTT.